Sequencing of this T cell receptor beta chain was carried out in a study of T cells in localized non-small cell lung cancer. Study-wide findings and caveats: As only one tumor region underwent sequencing, heterogeneity remains possible. There were a median around 57 of the top 100 tumor clones appearing in adjacent lung. Uninvolved adjacent lung showed peak T cell clonality, exceeding tumor.

The repertoire was sequenced with immunoSEQ multiplex PCR; TCRdb's copy has only in-frame clones and lacks some. The top ten clones hold less than 5.5% of a sample with 65,000 or so clones, 80% to 90% of them seen once. About this clone: The antigen is undetermined.

Germline V lookup: CDR1 LNHDA, CDR2 SQIVND (reference sequence). With V trimmed by 3 bases and J by 1 base, 5 bases remained unmatched. The CDR3 is 16 residues long. The source of this sequence is a man aged 35 to 69 with stage II lung adenocarcinoma. Specimen: PBMCs, collected before any cancer treatment. The chain joins TRBV19 to TRBJ1-1, with 10 positions matching TRBD1. CDR3 sequence: CASSIVGTGENTEAFF. The CDR3 nucleotides are TGTGCCAGTAGTATCGTCGGGACAGGGGAGAACACTGAAGCTTTCTTT. The variable domain in full, with the rest retrieved from reference TRBV19 and TRBJ1-1, is DGGITQSPKYLFRKEGQNVTLSCEQNLNHDAMYWYRQDPGQGLRLIYYSQIVNDFQKGDIAEGYSVSREKKESFPLTVTSAQKNPTAFYLCASSIVGTGENTEAFFGQGTRLTVV.